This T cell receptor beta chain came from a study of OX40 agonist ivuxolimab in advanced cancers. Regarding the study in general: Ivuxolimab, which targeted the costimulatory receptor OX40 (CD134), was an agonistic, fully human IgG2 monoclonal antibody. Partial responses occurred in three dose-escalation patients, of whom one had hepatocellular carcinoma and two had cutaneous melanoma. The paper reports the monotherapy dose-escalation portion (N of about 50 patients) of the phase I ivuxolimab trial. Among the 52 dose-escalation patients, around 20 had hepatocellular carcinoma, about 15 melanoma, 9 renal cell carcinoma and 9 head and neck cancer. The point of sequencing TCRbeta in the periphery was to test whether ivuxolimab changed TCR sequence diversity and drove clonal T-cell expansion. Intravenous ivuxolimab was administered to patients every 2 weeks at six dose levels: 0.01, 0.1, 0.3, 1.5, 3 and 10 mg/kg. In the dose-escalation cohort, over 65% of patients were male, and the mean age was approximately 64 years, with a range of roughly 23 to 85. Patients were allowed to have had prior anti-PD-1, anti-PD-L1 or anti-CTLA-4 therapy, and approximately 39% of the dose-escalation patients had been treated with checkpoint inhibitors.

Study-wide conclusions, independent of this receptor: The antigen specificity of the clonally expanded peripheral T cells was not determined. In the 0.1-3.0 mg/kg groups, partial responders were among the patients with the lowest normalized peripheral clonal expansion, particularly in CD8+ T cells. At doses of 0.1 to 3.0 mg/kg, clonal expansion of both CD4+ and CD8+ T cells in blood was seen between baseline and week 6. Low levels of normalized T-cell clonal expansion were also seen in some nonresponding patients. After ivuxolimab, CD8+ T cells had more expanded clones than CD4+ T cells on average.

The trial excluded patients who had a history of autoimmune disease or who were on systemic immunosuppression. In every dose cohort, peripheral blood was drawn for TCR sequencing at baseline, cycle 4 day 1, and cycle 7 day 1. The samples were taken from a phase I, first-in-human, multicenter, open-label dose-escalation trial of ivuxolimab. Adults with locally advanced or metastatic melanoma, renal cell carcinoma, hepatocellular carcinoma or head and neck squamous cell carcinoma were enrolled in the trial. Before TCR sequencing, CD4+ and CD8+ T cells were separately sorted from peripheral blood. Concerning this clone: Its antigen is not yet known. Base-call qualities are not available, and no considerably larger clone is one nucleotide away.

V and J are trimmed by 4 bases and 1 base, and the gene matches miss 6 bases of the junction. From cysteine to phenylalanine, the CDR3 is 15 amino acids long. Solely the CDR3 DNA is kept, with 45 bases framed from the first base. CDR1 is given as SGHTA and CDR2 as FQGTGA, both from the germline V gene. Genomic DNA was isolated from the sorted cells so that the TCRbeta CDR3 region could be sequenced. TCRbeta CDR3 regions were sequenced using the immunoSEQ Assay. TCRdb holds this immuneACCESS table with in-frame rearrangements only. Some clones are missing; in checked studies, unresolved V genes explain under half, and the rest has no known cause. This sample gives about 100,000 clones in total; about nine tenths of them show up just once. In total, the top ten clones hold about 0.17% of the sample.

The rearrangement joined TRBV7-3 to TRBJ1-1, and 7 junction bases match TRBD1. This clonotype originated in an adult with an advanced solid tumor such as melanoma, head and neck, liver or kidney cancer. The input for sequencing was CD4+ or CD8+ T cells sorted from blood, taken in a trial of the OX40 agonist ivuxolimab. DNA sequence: TGTGCCAGCAGCTCTTGGGGACAGTCGAACACTGAAGCTTTCTTT. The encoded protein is CASSSWGQSNTEAFF.